Following are 29 T cell receptor beta chains from one sample sequenced in a study of molecular identifiers for immune sequencing clone quantification. MiXCR, run by TCRdb on the PCR reads, gives a single entry per CDR3 protein. The sample contains 300,000 to 400,000 distinct CDR3 sequences, about 20% of which appear only once. Sequencing was carried out using naive CD8+ T cells from blood, with Jurkat cell RNA spiked in. As for subset: FACS-sorted CD8+CD4-CCR7+CD45RA+ naive T cells. These receptors were taken from a human donor in good health. Some libraries in this study had Jurkat cell RNA spiked in.

This clonotype has ten or more counts. The chain has TRBV29-1 and TRBJ2-7, with a tentative D call TRBD2 (6 bases). CDR1 is SQVTM and CDR2 is ANQGSEA in the germline V gene. Between the trimmed V and J ends, which lost 1 base and 6 bases, there was a span of 16 bases. CDR3 length equals 14 residues. The CDR3 protein is CSVEAMEGPSEQYF. For the CDR3, the DNA is TGCAGCGTTGAAGCTATGGAGGGCCCGAGCGAGCAGTACTTC.

This clonotype was seen ten or more times. V and J are TRBV9 and TRBJ1-1; unclear D gene. The V gene lost 2 bases and the J gene lost 0 bases, with 11 bases spanning the gap. Germline assignment: CDR1 SGDLS and CDR2 YYNGEE. CDR3 size: 15 residues. The CDR3, as DNA: TGTGCCAGCAGCGTTTCGGGGTCTATGAACACTGAAGCTTTCTTT. Encoded protein: CASSVSGSMNTEAFF.

The rearrangement joins TRBV27 to TRBJ2-3; 9 bases align to TRBD2. V trimming: 10 bases; J trimming: 0 bases; junction bases outside the gene matches: 11. Germline V lookup: CDR1 MNHEY, CDR2 SMNVEV (reference sequence). This CDR3 is 16 amino acids long. The CDR3: CATAGLAVSSTDTQYF. The DNA for the CDR3 is TGTGCCACAGCGGGACTAGCCGTCTCTAGCACAGATACGCAGTATTTT.

The V call is TRBV7-9, the J call TRBJ2-5, with a tentative D call TRBD2 (6 bases). Germline-derived CDR1 and CDR2 are SEHNR and FQNEAQ (reference sequence). The CDR3 is 19 residues long. V was clipped by 3 bases and J by 2 bases, with 25 bases between them. In DNA form, the CDR3 reads TGTGCCAGCAGCTTCGGCTTCATAGGGGCTAGCGAACCGCAAGAGACCCAGTACTTC. Its protein product is CASSFGFIGASEPQETQYF. The variable domain in full, completed from reference TRBV7-9 and TRBJ2-5, reads DTGVSQNPRHKITKRGQNVTFRCDPISEHNRLYWYRQTLGQGPEFLTYFQNEAQLEKSRLLSDRFSAERPKGSFSTLEIQRTEQGDSAMYLCASSFGFIGASEPQETQYFGPGTRLLVL.

CDR3 DNA: TGTGCCATCGACCCGTACAATGAGCAGTTCTTC. Its translation is CAIDPYNEQFF. The chain joins TRBV7-9 to TRBJ2-1, with D unclear. Trimming took 10 bases from V and 4 from J, leaving 8 bases between them. The CDR3 consists of 11 residues. Germline assignment: CDR1 SEHNR and CDR2 FQNEAQ (reference sequence). Variable domain in full (rest from reference TRBV7-9 and TRBJ2-1): DTGVSQNPRHKITKRGQNVTFRCDPISEHNRLYWYRQTLGQGPEFLTYFQNEAQLEKSRLLSDRFSAERPKGSFSTLEIQRTEQGDSAMYLCAIDPYNEQFFGPGTRLTVL.

Notes on this clonotype: It may be a read error: a sequence one base away is much more abundant. The chain uses TRBV7-9 and TRBJ1-1; D is unclear. This CDR3 has 12 residues. Looked up from germline, CDR1 is SEHNR and CDR2 is FQNEAQ (reference sequence). The CDR3 region has the DNA TGTGGCAGCACCCTCCCAAACTCTGAAGCTTTCTTT. As protein: CGSTLPNSEAFF.

The chain couples TRBV3-1 to TRBJ2-1; D unresolved. Trimming shortened V by 0 bases and J by 4 bases, and 10 bases separated the two germline ends. The germline V gene has CDR1 LGHDT and CDR2 YNNKEL (reference sequence). The CDR3 totals 15 residues. The CDR3 region has the DNA TGTGCCAGCAGCCAAGATGTGACTGTTTACAATGAGCAGTTCTTC. Translation: CASSQDVTVYNEQFF.

The chain joins TRBV7-2 to TRBJ2-7; D not certain. Trimming removed 5 bases at V and 2 bases at J, with 13 bases between. The germline gives CDR1 SGHTA, CDR2 FQGNSA. There are 14 residues in the CDR3. The CDR3 region has the DNA TGTGCCAGCAGCATCGGGTGCCCCCCCTACGAGCAGTACTTC. It specifies CASSIGCPPYEQYF. The variable domain in full, completed from reference TRBV7-2 and TRBJ2-7, reads GAGVSQSPSNKVTEKGKDVELRCDPISGHTALYWYRQSLGQGLEFLIYFQGNSAPDKSGLPSDRFSAERTGGSVSTLTIQRTQQEDSAVYLCASSIGCPPYEQYFGPGTRLTVT.

The V call is TRBV28, the J call TRBJ2-6; D is ambiguous. V lost 3 bases and J lost 2, with 5 bases in between. From germline, CDR1 is MDHEN and CDR2 SYDVKM. The CDR3 has 14 amino acids. This CDR3 reads CASSFGPGANVLTF. As DNA, the CDR3 is TGTGCCAGCAGTTTCGGTCCTGGGGCCAACGTCCTGACTTTC.

Only a few counts were recorded for this clonotype. This rearrangement joins TRBV2 to TRBJ1-5; 12 bases are a match to TRBD1. J lost 0 bases, V lost 10 bases, and 10 bases had no gene match. Germline V gene sequence: CDR1 SNHLY, CDR2 FYNNEI. The CDR3 extends over 17 amino acids. CDR3 DNA sequence: TGTGCCACCCAGCGGGACAGGGGGCCGGGTAGCAATCAGCCCCAGCATTTT. Amino acid sequence: CATQRDRGPGSNQPQHF.

This clonotype came up a few times. The V gene is TRBV7-9, the J gene TRBJ2-3, with TRBD2 matching 11 bases. V was pared by 2 bases and J by 4 bases, with 2 bases of the junction left unmatched. There are 15 residues in the CDR3. Per the germline V gene, CDR1 is SEHNR and CDR2 is FQNEAQ (reference sequence). This CDR3 is CASSLLTSGADTQYF. In DNA, the CDR3 is TGTGCCAGCAGCTTACTGACTAGCGGGGCAGATACGCAGTATTTT.

As concerns this clonotype: This could be a read error, since a much larger clone is one nucleotide away. This chain connects TRBV11-2 to TRBJ2-1, with D tentatively TRBD1 or TRBD2 (5 bases each). With 5 bases removed from V and 8 bases from J, the gap between germline ends came to 13 bases. In germline, CDR1 is SGHAT, CDR2 FQNNGV. This CDR3 is built from 13 residues. CDR3: CASSGTRDDEQFF. The CDR3 DNA sequence: TGTGCCAGCAGCGGAACTAGGGACGATGAGCAGTTCTTC.

The V gene is TRBV5-6, the J gene TRBJ2-3; tentative D call: TRBD2 (6 bases). This CDR3 is built from 15 residues. CDR1 SGHDT and CDR2 YYEEEE come from the germline V gene. The ends were cut back, 6 bases at V and 2 bases at J, with 16 bases in the middle. CDR3 in amino acids: CASMVSGRDTDTQYF. The DNA for the CDR3 is TGTGCCAGCATGGTCAGCGGGCGCGACACAGATACGCAGTATTTT.

Turning to this clonotype: A much more abundant neighbour one base away suggests this may be a read error. The chain couples TRBV4-1 to TRBJ1-1; a possible D gene is TRBD1 (5 bases). The CDR3 runs to 14 residues. In germline, CDR1 is MGHRA, CDR2 YSYEKL. The CDR3 DNA is TGCGCCAGCAGCCAAGTAAGGCAGGGAGGAGAAGCTTCCTTT. Its protein is CASSQVRQGGEASF.

This rearrangement joins TRBV4-2 to TRBJ2-1; D may be TRBD1 or TRBD2 (5 bases each). Looked up from germline, CDR1 is LGHNA and CDR2 is YNFKEQ. The V and J ends lost 0 bases and 8 bases respectively, with 20 bases between them. This CDR3 has 17 residues. In DNA form, the CDR3 reads TGTGCCAGCAGCCAAGAGAGTCCGGGGCTGCTTAGCTATGAGCAGTTCTTC. Protein product: CASSQESPGLLSYEQFF.

A note on this clonotype: Relative to the germline gene, one junction end is altered; a read error may explain this. V and J are TRBV20-1 and TRBJ2-7, with a weak D call TRBD1 (6 bases). The CDR3 consists of 13 residues. Per the germline V gene, CDR1 is DFQATT and CDR2 is SNEGSKA (reference sequence). The CDR3 coding sequence is TGCAGTGCTAGAGATCGGGACACCTACGAGCGGTACTTC. Amino acid sequence: CSARDRDTYERYF.

In this sample, this clonotype turned up many times. The chain joins TRBV7-9 to TRBJ2-3; TRBD2 matches at 10 bases. Germline V lookup: CDR1 SEHNR, CDR2 FQNEAQ (reference sequence). V lost 1 base and J lost 3; bases outside the gene matches: 13. The CDR3 is 19 residues long. CDR3 amino acids: CASSLGPAGGPLVTDTQYF. DNA of the CDR3: TGTGCCAGCAGCTTAGGCCCAGCGGGAGGGCCTTTGGTTACAGATACGCAGTATTTT.

This clonotype was observed at least ten times. The V call is TRBV5-4, the J call TRBJ2-7; the D gene is possibly TRBD1 (6 bases). Germline loops: CDR1 SGHNT, CDR2 YYREEE (reference sequence). The CDR3 is 15 residues long. V was pared by 2 bases and J by 3 bases, with 15 bases between. DNA of the CDR3: TGTGCCAGCAGCTTATCGACAGGAAGTGGCTACGAGCAGTACTTC. Translation gives CASSLSTGSGYEQYF.

This clonotype was seen at least ten times. The rearrangement joins TRBV2 to TRBJ2-3, with D unresolved. Trimming left V 3 bases short and J 6 bases short, with 7 bases between. The CDR3 covers 12 residues. The germline gives CDR1 SNHLY, CDR2 FYNNEI. The CDR3 spells CASSDQSDTQYF. The CDR3 region has the DNA TGTGCCAGCAGTGATCAATCGGATACGCAGTATTTT.

This clonotype has at least ten counts. This chain connects TRBV6-5 to TRBJ2-3; D gene uncertain. CDR1 is MNHEY, CDR2 SVGAGI, per germline. Trimming took 5 bases from V and 5 from J, leaving 17 bases between them. The CDR3 is 15 residues long. CDR3 in DNA: TGTGCCAGCAGTCCGCTCCCAGGAGAGTTAGATACGCAGTATTTT. This sequence encodes CASSPLPGELDTQYF.

The chain couples TRBV11-1 to TRBJ2-7, with D possibly being TRBD2 (5 bases). V was pared by 4 bases and J by 6 bases, with 16 bases between. Germline V lookup: CDR1 SGHAT, CDR2 FQDESV (reference sequence). The CDR3 has 14 residues. This CDR3 reads CASSSPGISREQYF. The CDR3 DNA is TGTGCCAGCAGCTCACCCGGGATAAGCCGCGAGCAGTACTTC.

The table lists this clonotype with a few counts. This may stem from a read error, because a much larger clone lies one nucleotide away. The V and J genes are TRBV24-1 and TRBJ2-3; 8 nucleotides line up with TRBD2. Per the germline V gene, CDR1 is KGHDR and CDR2 is SFDVKD. The CDR3 is made up of 17 amino acids. CDR3 residues: CATSDITSGTSIDTQYF. CDR3 DNA: TGTGCCACCAGTGATATAACTAGCGGAACTAGCATAGATACGCAGTATTTT.

This clonotype was counted ten times or more. This chain links TRBV7-9 with TRBJ1-2; the D gene is possibly TRBD1 (5 bases). The CDR3 runs to 14 residues. The V gene lost 6 bases and the J gene lost 0 bases, with 11 bases spanning the gap. Germline V gene lookup returns CDR1 SEHNR and CDR2 FQNEAQ (reference sequence). The CDR3 here is CASRGQEANYGYTF. In nucleotides, the CDR3 is TGTGCCAGCAGAGGACAAGAAGCTAACTATGGCTACACCTTC.

This clonotype was seen ten or more times. This chain connects TRBV30 to TRBJ2-3, with a tentative D call TRBD2 (5 bases). The CDR3 sequence is 11 residues long. CDR1 is GTSNPN and CDR2 is SVGIG in the germline V gene (reference sequence). CDR3 residues: CAVRVTDTQYF. CDR3 bases: TGTGCGGTGCGGGTCACAGATACGCAGTATTTT.

The chain joins TRBV30 to TRBJ2-7; maybe TRBD1 (5 bases). V was cut by 8 bases and J by 6 bases, with 20 bases left in between. The CDR3 length is 13 residues. Germline CDR1 is GTSNPN and CDR2 is SVGIG (reference sequence). CDR3 coding DNA: TGTGCCAGGGGCACCACTGGGGCATCCGAGCAGTACTTC. It yields the protein CARGTTGASEQYF.

The chain links TRBV3-1 to TRBJ2-2; 7 nucleotides line up with TRBD2. From germline, CDR1 is LGHDT and CDR2 YNNKEL (reference sequence). The V segment lost 0 bases and the J segment 6 bases; nucleotides outside the gene matches: 10. This CDR3 spans 17 amino acids. The CDR3 spells CASSQELAERVAGELFF. For the CDR3, the DNA is TGTGCCAGCAGCCAAGAGCTAGCGGAACGAGTGGCCGGGGAGCTGTTTTTT.

This clonotype showed up just once. A much larger clone lies a single base off, so this may be a read error. The chain uses TRBV5-6 and TRBJ1-1, with 9 bases lining up with TRBD1. This CDR3 is 14 amino acids long. Germline V gene data show CDR1 as SGHDT and CDR2 as YYEEEE. The CDR3 coding sequence is TGTGCCAGAAGCTATCGACAGGGGGGGGGTGAAGCTTTCTTT. Its protein product is CARSYRQGGGEAFF.

Concerning this clonotype: This may be a read error, as it is one base from a much larger clone. V usage is TRBV5-1 and J usage is TRBJ2-7; 9 bases match TRBD2. This CDR3 comprises 14 residues. With 1 base clipped from V and 5 bases from J, the junction kept 4 bases outside the gene matches. The V gene's germline CDR1 is SGHRS and CDR2 YFSETQ. CDR3 in amino acids: CASSLFPSGNEQYF. For the CDR3, the DNA is TGCGCCAGCAGCTTGTTTCCTAGCGGGAACGAGCAGTACTTC.

The sample holds many counts of this clonotype. The CDR3 DNA reads TGCAGTGCTAAGTTTGGGCAGGGGAGTTACGAGCAGTACTTC. Translated: CSAKFGQGSYEQYF. The chain employs TRBV20-1 and TRBJ2-7; a possible D gene is TRBD1 (6 bases). The CDR3 is 14 amino acids. The V gene lost 4 bases and the J gene lost 4 bases, with 17 bases spanning the gap. CDR1 is DFQATT and CDR2 is SNEGSKA in the germline V gene (reference sequence).